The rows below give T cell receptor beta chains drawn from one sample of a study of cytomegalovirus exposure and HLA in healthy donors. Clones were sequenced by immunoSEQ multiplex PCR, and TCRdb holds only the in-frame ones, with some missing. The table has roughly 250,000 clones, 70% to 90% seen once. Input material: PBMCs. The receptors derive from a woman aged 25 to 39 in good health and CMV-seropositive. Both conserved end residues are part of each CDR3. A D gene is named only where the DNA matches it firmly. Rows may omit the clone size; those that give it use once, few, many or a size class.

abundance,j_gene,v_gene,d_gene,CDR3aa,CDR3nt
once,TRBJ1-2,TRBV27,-,CASSFHRSYGYTF,TGTGCCAGCAGTTTTCACAGGTCATATGGCTACACCTTC
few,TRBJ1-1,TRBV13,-,CASHSGNTEAFF,TGTGCCAGCCATAGCGGGAACACTGAAGCTTTCTTT
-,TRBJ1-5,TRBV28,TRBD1,CASSSTIDRVSNQPQHF,TGTGCCAGCAGTTCCACTATCGACAGGGTAAGCAATCAGCCCCAGCATTTT
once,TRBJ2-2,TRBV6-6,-,CASSFTSPGYSGELFF,TGTGCCAGCAGTTTCACCAGTCCAGGGTATTCCGGGGAGCTGTTTTTT
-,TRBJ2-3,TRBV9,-,CASSVVGSGYNTDTQYF,TGTGCCAGCAGCGTAGTAGGTAGCGGTTATAACACAGATACGCAGTATTTT
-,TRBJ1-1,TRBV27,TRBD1,CASSSQGEGTEAFF,TGTGCCAGCAGTTCCCAGGGGGAAGGGACTGAAGCTTTCTTT
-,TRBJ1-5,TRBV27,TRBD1,CASSSLTGTVVQPQHF,TGTGCCAGCAGTTCCCTAACCGGGACAGTTGTACAGCCCCAGCATTTT
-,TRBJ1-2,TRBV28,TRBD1,CASGDGTGAYGYTF,TGTGCCAGCGGTGATGGGACAGGTGCCTATGGCTACACCTTC
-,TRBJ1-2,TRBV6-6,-,CASLPRREGQGYTF,TGTGCCAGTCTACCCCGTCGGGAGGGGCAGGGCTACACCTTC
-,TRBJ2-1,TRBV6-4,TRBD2,CASSPGLDRNEQFF,TGTGCCAGCAGCCCTGGACTAGACCGCAATGAGCAGTTCTTC
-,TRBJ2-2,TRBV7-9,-,CASSSHRVGTGELFF,TGTGCCAGCAGTTCCCACAGGGTGGGAACCGGGGAGCTGTTTTTT
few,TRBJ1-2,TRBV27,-,CASFRTAYGYTF,TGTGCCAGCTTTAGGACAGCCTATGGCTACACCTTC
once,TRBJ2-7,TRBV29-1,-,CSALVGVPDEQYF,TGCAGCGCCCTAGTCGGGGTCCCGGACGAGCAGTACTTC
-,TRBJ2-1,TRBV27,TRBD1,CASSLPWDRGNEQFF,TGTGCCAGCAGTCTTCCCTGGGACAGGGGAAATGAGCAGTTCTTC
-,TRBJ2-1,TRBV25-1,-,CASSDGDYFNEQFF,TGTGCCAGCAGTGACGGCGACTACTTCAATGAGCAGTTCTTC
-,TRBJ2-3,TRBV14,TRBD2,CASSQDSGSITDTQYF,TGTGCCAGCAGCCAAGATAGCGGGAGTATAACAGATACGCAGTATTTT
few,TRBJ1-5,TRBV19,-,CASTGYNQPQHF,TGTGCCAGTACGGGTTACAATCAGCCCCAGCATTTT
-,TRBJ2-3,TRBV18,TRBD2,CASRRERGTDTQYF,TGTGCCAGCAGGCGGGAGAGAGGCACAGATACGCAGTATTTT
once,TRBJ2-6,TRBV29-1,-,CSVDSSGANVLTF,TGCAGCGTTGACAGCTCTGGGGCCAACGTCCTGACTTTC
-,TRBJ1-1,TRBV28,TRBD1,CASSLVQGALDTEAFF,TGTGCCAGCAGTTTAGTCCAGGGGGCGCTGGACACTGAAGCTTTCTTT
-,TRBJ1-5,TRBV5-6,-,CASSRREGINQPQHF,TGTGCCAGCAGCCGCCGGGAAGGAATCAATCAGCCCCAGCATTTT
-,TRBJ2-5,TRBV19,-,CASSMEGETQYF,TGTGCCAGTAGTATGGAGGGGGAGACCCAGTACTTC
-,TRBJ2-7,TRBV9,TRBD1,CASSARQGPYEQYF,TGTGCCAGCAGCGCCCGACAGGGACCCTACGAGCAGTACTTC
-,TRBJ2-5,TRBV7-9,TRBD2,CASRPTAGGSQETQYF,TGTGCCAGCAGACCGACAGCGGGAGGCTCCCAAGAGACCCAGTACTTC
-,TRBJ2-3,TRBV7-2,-,CASSLEPGFTDTQYF,TGTGCCAGCAGCTTAGAACCGGGGTTCACAGATACGCAGTATTTT
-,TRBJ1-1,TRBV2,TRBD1,CASSGTGLTEAFF,TGTGCCAGCAGTGGGACAGGTTTAACTGAAGCTTTCTTT
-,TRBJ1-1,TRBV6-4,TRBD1,CASRGDRLSTEAFF,TGTGCCAGCAGGGGGGACAGACTGAGCACTGAAGCTTTCTTT
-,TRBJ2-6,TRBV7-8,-,CASSLLPGQTNSGANVLTF,TGTGCCAGCAGCTTATTACCCGGACAGACTAACTCTGGGGCCAACGTCCTGACTTTC
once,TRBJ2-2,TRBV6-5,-,CASRPTGMNTGELFF,TGTGCCAGCAGACCCACAGGGATGAACACCGGGGAGCTGTTTTTT
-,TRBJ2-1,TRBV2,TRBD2,CASSELGLAGAEQFF,TGTGCCAGCAGTGAGTTGGGACTAGCGGGAGCTGAGCAGTTCTTC
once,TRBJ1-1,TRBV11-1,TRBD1,CASSWDSRGGGFF,TGTGCCAGCAGCTGGGACAGCCGAGGTGGGGGTTTCTTT
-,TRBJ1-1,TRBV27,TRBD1,CASSFRDRPTEAFF,TGTGCCAGCAGCTTCCGGGACAGGCCGACTGAAGCTTTCTTT
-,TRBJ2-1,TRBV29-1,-,CSARHGSYNEQFF,TGCAGCGCCCGACATGGGTCCTACAATGAGCAGTTCTTC
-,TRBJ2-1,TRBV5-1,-,CASSLLEDNEQFF,TGCGCCAGCAGCTTGCTTGAGGACAATGAGCAGTTCTTC
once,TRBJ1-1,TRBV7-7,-,CASSPGMGTEAFF,TGTGCCAGCAGCCCGGGGATGGGGACTGAAGCTTTCTTT
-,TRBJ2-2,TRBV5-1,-,CASSLIGGQSNTGELFF,TGCGCCAGCAGCTTGATCGGTGGGCAGTCAAACACCGGGGAGCTGTTTTTT
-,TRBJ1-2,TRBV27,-,CASSFADRSGYTF,TGTGCCAGCAGTTTCGCAGACAGGAGTGGCTACACCTTC
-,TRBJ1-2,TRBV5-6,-,CASSLAETGSGYTF,TGTGCCAGCAGCTTGGCGGAAACAGGGTCTGGCTACACCTTC
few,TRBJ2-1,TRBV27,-,CASSSLNSGRFQGNEQFF,TGTGCCAGCAGTTCCTTAAATTCAGGGAGGTTTCAGGGCAATGAGCAGTTCTTC
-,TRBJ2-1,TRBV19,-,CASSKSIGNSYNEQFF,TGTGCCAGTAGTAAGAGTATCGGGAACTCCTACAATGAGCAGTTCTTC
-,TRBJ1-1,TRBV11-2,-,CASSRRTDTEAFF,TGTGCCAGCAGCCGACGGACAGACACTGAAGCTTTCTTT
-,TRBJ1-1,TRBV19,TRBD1,CASSWRQGITEAFF,TGTGCCAGTAGCTGGAGACAGGGCATCACTGAAGCTTTCTTT
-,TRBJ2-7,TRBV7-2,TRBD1,CASSLGGQGVYEQYF,TGTGCCAGCAGCTTGGGGGGACAGGGGGTCTACGAGCAGTACTTC
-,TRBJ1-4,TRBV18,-,CASSPELQGGNEKLFF,TGTGCCAGCTCACCAGAGTTGCAGGGTGGGAATGAAAAACTGTTTTTT
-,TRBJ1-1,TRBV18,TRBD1,CASSPRQGQNTEAFF,TGTGCCAGCTCACCGCGACAGGGACAGAACACTGAAGCTTTCTTT
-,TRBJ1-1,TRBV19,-,CASSTRTGPRAEAFF,TGTGCCAGTAGTACCCGGACTGGGCCGAGGGCTGAAGCTTTCTTT
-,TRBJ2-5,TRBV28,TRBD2,CASSLGASGVKTQYF,TGTGCCAGCAGTTTAGGGGCCAGCGGGGTGAAGACCCAGTACTTC
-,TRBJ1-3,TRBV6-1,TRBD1,CASSFDRDLLDTIYF,TGTGCCAGCAGTTTTGACAGGGATTTACTAGACACCATATATTTT
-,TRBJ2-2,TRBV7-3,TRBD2,CASSSSNSGSYTGELFF,TGTGCCAGCAGCTCAAGTAATAGCGGGAGTTACACCGGGGAGCTGTTTTTT
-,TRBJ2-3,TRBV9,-,CASSVALDSTQYF,TGTGCCAGCAGCGTAGCGCTAGACAGTACGCAGTATTTT
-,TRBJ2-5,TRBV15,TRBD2,CATSGTSGIQETQYF,TGTGCCACCAGCGGGACTAGCGGAATCCAAGAGACCCAGTACTTC
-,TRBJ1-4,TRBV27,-,CASRKDSHLKLFF,TGTGCCAGCAGGAAGGACAGCCACCTTAAACTGTTTTTT
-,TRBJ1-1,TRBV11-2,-,CASSLRGGGAKTEAFF,TGTGCCAGCAGCTTACGCGGTGGGGGGGCGAAAACTGAAGCTTTCTTT
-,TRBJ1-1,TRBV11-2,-,CASSLATDTEAFF,TGTGCCAGCAGCTTAGCTACTGACACTGAAGCTTTCTTT
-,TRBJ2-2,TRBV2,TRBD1,CASSRTGSNTGELFF,TGTGCCAGCAGTCGGACAGGGTCGAACACCGGGGAGCTGTTTTTT